The present T cell receptor (beta chain) was sequenced within a study of human T cells and chemical hapten exposure. TCRdb analysed the RACE reads with MiXCR anew, one entry per CDR3 protein. The table has 95,000 or so distinct CDR3 sequences, roughly 10% seen once. Time point defined: patch test 2, 6 weeks after DPC sensitization. Regarding treatment: therapeutic diphenylcyclopropenone sensitization with weekly scalp DPC. This clonotype was seen many times. This CDR3 contains 15 residues. The germline CDR1 and CDR2 sequences are KGHSH and LQKENI. V gave up 1 base and J gave up 4 bases, with 8 bases separating them.

This receptor was identified in a woman in her forties with alopecia areata. Some clones in this sample may be carry-over from other donors' samples. The source was whole blood, collected in connection with sensitization to the hapten diphenylcyclopropenone (DPC). V usage is TRBV18 and J usage is TRBJ2-6; D is unresolved. In DNA form, the CDR3 reads TGTGCCAGCTCACCACAAGGAACGGGGGCCAACGTCCTGACTTTC. Translating it yields CASSPQGTGANVLTF.